The 11 T cell receptor beta chains below come from one sample, sequenced in a study of neurological immune-mediated disorders. TCRdb passed the 5' RACE reads through MiXCR, listing each CDR3 protein once. In the table there are about 70,000 distinct CDR3 sequences, roughly 3% of which are singletons. The sample was PBMCs. All receptors come from a woman in her forties or fifties with multiple sclerosis.

This clonotype was recorded many times. This chain joins TRBV7-2 and TRBJ1-3; no definite D call. The CDR3 length is 16 residues. Germline lookup yields CDR1 SGHTA and CDR2 FQGNSA. Trimming took 2 bases from V and 0 from J, leaving 11 bases between them. DNA for the CDR3: TGTGCCAGCAGCTTATTTGCGGAGAGCTCTGGAAACACCATATATTTT. This codes for CASSLFAESSGNTIYF. Full variable domain (remainder filled in from reference TRBV7-2 and TRBJ1-3): GAGVSQSPSNKVTEKGKDVELRCDPISGHTALYWYRQSLGQGLEFLIYFQGNSAPDKSGLPSDRFSAERTGGSVSTLTIQRTQQEDSAVYLCASSLFAESSGNTIYFGEGSWLTVV.

This clonotype was seen at least ten times. J is TRBJ1-5 and V is TRBV5-1; no firm D call. This CDR3 is built from 13 residues. V was pared by 5 bases and J by 3 bases, with 9 bases between. In germline, CDR1 is SGHRS, CDR2 YFSETQ. In DNA form, the CDR3 reads TGCGCCAGCAGTCGAGGGCCCAATCAGCCCCAGCATTTT. As protein: CASSRGPNQPQHF. Supplemented by reference TRBV5-1 and TRBJ1-5, the full variable domain reads KAGVTQTPRYLIKTRGQQVTLSCSPISGHRSVSWYQQTPGQGLQFLFEYFSETQRNKGNFPGRFSGRQFSNSRSEMNVSTLELGDSALYLCASSRGPNQPQHFGDGTRLSIL.

In this sample, this clonotype turned up many times. The chain uses TRBV6-5 and TRBJ2-5; 10 bases are shared with TRBD2. The CDR3 consists of 14 residues. J lost 2 bases, V lost 4 bases, and 1 base had no gene match. Germline CDR1 reads MNHEY; CDR2 reads SVGAGI. The CDR3 sequence: CASSLAGGQETQYF. The CDR3 DNA reads as TGTGCCAGCAGTTTAGCGGGGGGACAAGAGACCCAGTACTTC.

This clonotype was seen many times. V gene TRBV15 combines with J gene TRBJ2-3; D gene ambiguous. Trimming left V 0 bases short and J 4 bases short, with 11 bases between. CDR3 size: 15 residues. The germline gives CDR1 LNHNV, CDR2 YYDKDF (reference sequence). The CDR3 DNA is TGTGCCACCAGCAGAGATGGTATGGGCGCAGATACGCAGTATTTT. It encodes CATSRDGMGADTQYF.

This clonotype has a count of ten or more. The chain has TRBV6-2 or TRBV6-3 and TRBJ2-2; 8 bases match TRBD1. Germline assignment: CDR1 MNHEY and CDR2 SVGEGT. The CDR3 length is 17 residues. The V gene end was trimmed by 2 bases and the J gene end by 0 bases; junction bases not matched to a gene: 5. As DNA, the CDR3 is TGTGCCAGCAGTTACCCTACAGGGGGGACGAACACCGGGGAGCTGTTTTTT. Translating gives CASSYPTGGTNTGELFF.

This clonotype has at least ten counts. This chain uses TRBV6-1 with TRBJ1-3; TRBD1 aligns across 10 bases. With V trimmed by 6 bases and J by 4 bases, 12 bases remained unmatched. Per germline, CDR1 MNHNS and CDR2 SASEGT. The CDR3 covers 17 residues. In DNA form, the CDR3 reads TGTGCCAGCAGGAATAAACCGGGACAGGGGATCGGAAACACCATATATTTT. This translates into CASRNKPGQGIGNTIYF.

This clonotype was recorded at least ten times. The chain has TRBV3-1 and TRBJ2-1; 13 bases match TRBD2. Looked up from germline, CDR1 is LGHDT and CDR2 is YNNKEL (reference sequence). This CDR3 is built from 15 residues. Trimming removed 4 bases from V and 5 bases from J; junction bases left unmatched: 2. CDR3 sequence (DNA): TGTGCCAGCAGCCCCGGGACTAGCGGGAACAATGAGCAGTTCTTC. This gives the protein CASSPGTSGNNEQFF.

This clonotype has a count of ten or more. The rearrangement joins TRBV20-1 to TRBJ1-2, with 7 nucleotides matching TRBD1. CDR3 length: 15 residues. Germline V lookup: CDR1 DFQATT, CDR2 SNEGSKA (reference sequence). After removal of 5 bases from V and 4 bases from J, the junction contained 13 bases not matched to a gene. The CDR3 region is CSAGKGGQSLYGYTF. In nucleotides, the CDR3 is TGCAGTGCTGGGAAGGGGGGACAGTCCCTCTATGGCTACACCTTC.

This clonotype appeared many times. The chain links TRBV7-2 to TRBJ1-6; possible D gene TRBD1, 5 bases. The V end was cut by 1 base, the J end by 6 bases, with 13 bases between. There are 16 residues in the CDR3. CDR1 and CDR2 (germline): SGHTA, FQGNSA. The CDR3 loop is CASSLGGGGGNSPLHF. DNA for the CDR3: TGTGCCAGCAGCTTAGGGGGTGGGGGTGGTAATTCACCCCTCCACTTT.

This clonotype has at least ten counts. The chain is built from TRBV12-3 or TRBV12-4 and TRBJ1-3; no firm D call. The germline V and J ends were trimmed by 3 bases and 0 bases, with 15 bases remaining between them. The length of the CDR3 is 17 residues. In DNA form, the CDR3 reads TGTGCCAGCAGTTTTATGTCGGGGTCCTACTCTGGAAACACCATATATTTT. This gives the protein CASSFMSGSYSGNTIYF.

This clonotype was picked up many times. The genes are TRBV20-1 and TRBJ2-5, with TRBD1 identical over 7 bases. This CDR3 comprises 11 residues. After removal of 5 bases from V and 6 bases from J, the junction contained 3 bases not matched to a gene. Germline lookup yields CDR1 DFQATT and CDR2 SNEGSKA (reference sequence). This CDR3 reads CSASDRKTQYF. The CDR3 bases are TGCAGTGCTTCGGACAGGAAGACCCAGTACTTC.